This T cell receptor beta chain was documented in a study of T cells after yellow fever vaccination. TCRdb analysed the 5' RACE reads with MiXCR anew, one entry per CDR3 protein. There are fewer than 500,000 distinct CDR3 sequences in the sample; around 20% occur only once, and around 17% lies in the top ten. The germline V and J ends were trimmed by 6 bases and 4 bases, with 18 bases remaining between them. The CDR3 is 15 residues long. The germline CDR1 and CDR2 sequences are MDHEN and SYDVKM. This chain uses TRBV28 with TRBJ1-1, with D possibly being TRBD1 (5 bases). The specimen comprised PBMCs, sampled before the yellow fever booster vaccination. This sequence was found in a man aged 18 to 29 who received the YFV17D yellow fever vaccine. For the CDR3, the DNA is TGTGCCAGCAGGGGGCTAGAGCGGGTGGGCACTGAAGCTTTCTTT. It codes for CASRGLERVGTEAFF.